The 7 T cell receptor beta chains below were found in one sample sequenced in a study of T-cell reconstitution after alpha-beta-depleted transplantation in children. Unique molecular identifiers featured in how the TCRbeta library was prepared. TCRdb used MiXCR to reprocess the PCR reads, holding one entry per CDR3 protein. The sample yields fewer than 450,000 distinct CDR3 sequences, 15% to 20% seen once. The sample consisted of PBMCs, mostly from graft donor cells, taken 360 days after TCRalphabeta/CD19-depleted stem cell transplant. These receptors were taken from a male patient aged 2 to 10 who had a stem cell transplant for acute lymphoblastic leukemia, so the T cells may come from the graft donor.

The rearrangement joins TRBV4-1 to TRBJ2-7; D gene unclear. Germline V gene lookup returns CDR1 MGHRA and CDR2 YSYEKL. V was shortened by 2 bases and J by 4 bases, with 21 bases between the two germline ends. The CDR3 length is 17 residues. CDR3 DNA: TGCGCCAGCAGCCAATTTCCCCGACTGGCTGGGGTATACGAGCAGTACTTC. Residues: CASSQFPRLAGVYEQYF.

The V and J genes are TRBV29-1 and TRBJ2-1; no definite D call. The CDR3 has 12 amino acids. V was trimmed by 5 bases and J by 3 bases, leaving 8 bases between them. The germline gives CDR1 SQVTM, CDR2 ANQGSEA. In DNA, the CDR3 is TGCAGCGTTCGTGTCGGCTACAATGAGCAGTTCTTC. Translated, it gives CSVRVGYNEQFF.

The V and J genes are TRBV10-3 and TRBJ2-7; 8 bases are a match to TRBD2. This CDR3 contains 11 residues. The germline CDR1 and CDR2 sequences are ENHRY and SYGVKD. The junction had 4 bases not matched to a gene; V was cut back by 3 bases and J by 12 bases. The CDR3 region has the DNA TGTGCCATCAGTGACGGGGGGGTTGGGTACTTC. This codes for CAISDGGVGYF.

This clonotype was counted only a few times. The rearrangement links TRBV20-1 to TRBJ2-3, with D possibly matching TRBD1 (5 bases). The length of the CDR3 is 19 residues. Per the germline V gene, CDR1 is DFQATT and CDR2 is SNEGSKA (reference sequence). Trimming stripped 0 bases from V and 0 bases from J, with 22 bases between. The CDR3 DNA is TGCAGTGCTAGAGATTTTTGGTTTCGACAGATTACTAGCACAGATACGCAGTATTTT. This sequence encodes CSARDFWFRQITSTDTQYF.

There are many counts of this clonotype. The chain carries TRBV20-1 and TRBJ1-4; tentative D call: TRBD1 (5 bases). The germline V and J ends were trimmed by 5 bases and 8 bases, with 15 bases remaining between them. The CDR3 has 13 residues. The germline CDR1 and CDR2 sequences are DFQATT and SNEGSKA (reference sequence). The CDR3 coding sequence is TGCAGTGCTTACCGGGACGAAGAAGAAAAACTGTTTTTT. Translation: CSAYRDEEEKLFF.

This clonotype was detected only a few times. The chain couples TRBV28 to TRBJ2-5, with TRBD1 matching 11 bases. The V segment lost 5 bases and the J segment 3 bases; nucleotides outside the gene matches: 5. Germline V gene data show CDR1 as MDHEN and CDR2 as SYDVKM. The CDR3 runs 15 residues. The CDR3 loop is CASSIMGQGEETQYF. In DNA form, the CDR3 reads TGTGCCAGCAGTATTATGGGACAGGGGGAAGAGACCCAGTACTTC.

This clonotype was seen only a few times. The chain has TRBV5-1 and TRBJ2-1, with 7 bases fitting TRBD1. The CDR3 is 14 residues long. Unmatched junction bases numbered 6, after V lost 5 bases and J lost 4 bases. Germline V CDR1 and CDR2: SGHRS, YFSETQ. This chain's CDR3 is CASRKDRLYNEQFF. Here the CDR3 DNA reads TGCGCCAGCAGAAAGGACAGGTTATACAATGAGCAGTTCTTC.